The present T cell receptor (beta chain) was sequenced within a study of T-cell memory formation after mild COVID-19. Study-wide context: Largely donor-specific sequence clusters came from a couple of donors. Study-level results: For contracting clones, CD4+ ones sat mainly in CM and EM, CD8+ in EMRA.

5'RACE with constant-segment primers yielded barcoded, UMI-tagged TCR alpha and TCR beta cDNA libraries. TCRdb redid the calling of the 5' RACE reads with MiXCR, one entry per CDR3 protein. The repertoire includes approximately 250,000 distinct CDR3 sequences, 15% of them detected once, and 2.1% sits in the top ten. A word on this clonotype: As yet, its antigen is unknown.

The CDR3 is 15 residues long. Germline lookup yields CDR1 SGHVS and CDR2 FQNEAQ. The V gene end was trimmed by 5 bases and the J gene end by 7 bases; junction bases not matched to a gene: 11. Sequencing input: PBMCs or a T cell subset sorted from them (not recorded which). The source of this sequence is an adult woman who had mild COVID-19 (a few samples of this study predate the infection). Cell type and time point are not known. This sequence joins TRBV7-8 and TRBJ1-5; 7 bases map to TRBD1. CDR3 nucleotides: TGTGCCAGCAGCAGCAGGGACAGTAAAAGCCAGCCCCAGCATTTT. It codes for CASSSRDSKSQPQHF.